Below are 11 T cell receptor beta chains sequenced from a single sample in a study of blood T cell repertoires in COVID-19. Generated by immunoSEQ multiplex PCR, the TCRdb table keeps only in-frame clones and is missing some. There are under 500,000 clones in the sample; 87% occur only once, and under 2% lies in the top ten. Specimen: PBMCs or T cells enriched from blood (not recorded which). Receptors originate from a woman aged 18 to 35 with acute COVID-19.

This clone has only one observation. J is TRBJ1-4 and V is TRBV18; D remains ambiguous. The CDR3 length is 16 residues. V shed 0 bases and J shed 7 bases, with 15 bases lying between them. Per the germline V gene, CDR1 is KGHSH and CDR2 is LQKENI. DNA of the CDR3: TGTGCCAGCTCACCACCTGTGGGGAGCAGGCCTGAAAAACTGTTTTTT. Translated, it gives CASSPPVGSRPEKLFF.

CDR3 coding DNA: TGCAGCGTTCCTTCGGGGACAGGGGTCGCAACTAATGAAAAACTGTTTTTT. Its protein product is CSVPSGTGVATNEKLFF. This chain uses TRBV29-1 with TRBJ1-4; 10 nucleotides align to TRBD1. This CDR3 comprises 17 residues. J gave up 0 bases and V 5 bases, and 9 bases lay outside the gene matches. Germline values: CDR1 SQVTM, CDR2 ANQGSEA.

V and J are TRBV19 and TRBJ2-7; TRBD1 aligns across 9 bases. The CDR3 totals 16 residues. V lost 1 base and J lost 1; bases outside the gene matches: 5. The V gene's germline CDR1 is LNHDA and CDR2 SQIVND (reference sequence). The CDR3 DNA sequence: TGTGCCAGTAGTATAGCAGGGACAGGGAAGTCCTACGAGCAGTACTTC. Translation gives CASSIAGTGKSYEQYF.

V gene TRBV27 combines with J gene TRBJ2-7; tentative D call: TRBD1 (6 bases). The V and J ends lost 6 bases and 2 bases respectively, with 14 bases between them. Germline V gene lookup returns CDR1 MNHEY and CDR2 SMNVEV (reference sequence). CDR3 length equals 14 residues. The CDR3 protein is CASRGTPGPYEQYF. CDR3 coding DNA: TGTGCCAGCAGAGGGACACCGGGACCCTACGAGCAGTACTTC.

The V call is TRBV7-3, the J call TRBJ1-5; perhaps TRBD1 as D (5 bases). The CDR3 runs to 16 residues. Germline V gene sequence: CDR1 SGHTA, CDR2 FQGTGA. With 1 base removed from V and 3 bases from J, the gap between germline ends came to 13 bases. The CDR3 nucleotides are TGTGCCAGCAGCTTAAACGGCCCAGGGAACAATCAGCCCCAGCATTTT. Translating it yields CASSLNGPGNNQPQHF.

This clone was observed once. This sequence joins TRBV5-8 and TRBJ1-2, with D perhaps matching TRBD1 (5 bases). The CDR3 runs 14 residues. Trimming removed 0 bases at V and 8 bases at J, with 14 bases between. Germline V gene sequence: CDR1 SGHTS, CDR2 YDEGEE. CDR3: CASSLALIGAGYTF. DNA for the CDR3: TGTGCCAGCAGCTTGGCCCTTATTGGGGCCGGCTACACCTTC.

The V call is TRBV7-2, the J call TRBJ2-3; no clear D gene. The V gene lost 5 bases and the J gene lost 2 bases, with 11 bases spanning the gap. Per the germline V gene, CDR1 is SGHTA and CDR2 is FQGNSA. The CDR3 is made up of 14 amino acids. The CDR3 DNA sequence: TGTGCCAGCAGCCAGAGCAGACTCACAGATACGCAGTATTTT. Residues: CASSQSRLTDTQYF. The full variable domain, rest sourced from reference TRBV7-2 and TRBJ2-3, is GAGVSQSPSNKVTEKGKDVELRCDPISGHTALYWYRQSLGQGLEFLIYFQGNSAPDKSGLPSDRFSAERTGGSVSTLTIQRTQQEDSAVYLCASSQSRLTDTQYFGPGTRLTVL.

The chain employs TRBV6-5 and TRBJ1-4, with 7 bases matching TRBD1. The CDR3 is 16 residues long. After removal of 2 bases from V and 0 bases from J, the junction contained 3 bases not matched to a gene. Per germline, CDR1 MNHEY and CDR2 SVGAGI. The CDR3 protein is CASSYRGPTTNEKLFF. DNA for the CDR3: TGTGCCAGCAGTTACAGGGGGCCGACAACTAATGAAAAACTGTTTTTT.

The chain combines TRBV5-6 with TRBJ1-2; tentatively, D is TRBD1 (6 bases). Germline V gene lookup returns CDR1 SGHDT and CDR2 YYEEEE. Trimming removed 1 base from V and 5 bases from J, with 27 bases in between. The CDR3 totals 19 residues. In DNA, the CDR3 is TGTGCCAGCAGCTTGAGGGCTTCGGCAAGCCAGGGGACCTCTTATGGCTACACCTTC. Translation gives CASSLRASASQGTSYGYTF.

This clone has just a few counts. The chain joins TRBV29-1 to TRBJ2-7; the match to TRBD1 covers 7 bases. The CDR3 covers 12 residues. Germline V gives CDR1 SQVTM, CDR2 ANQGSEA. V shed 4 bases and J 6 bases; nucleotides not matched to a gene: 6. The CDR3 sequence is CSVGGGRGEQYF. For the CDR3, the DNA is TGCAGCGTTGGAGGGGGCCGGGGCGAGCAGTACTTC.

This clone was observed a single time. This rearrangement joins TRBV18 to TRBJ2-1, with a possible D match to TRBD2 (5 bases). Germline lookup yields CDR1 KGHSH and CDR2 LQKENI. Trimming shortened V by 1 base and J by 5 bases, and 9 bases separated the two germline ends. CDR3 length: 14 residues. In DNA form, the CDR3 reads TGTGCCAGCTCACCACAAGCGGAGGACAATGAGCAGTTCTTC. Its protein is CASSPQAEDNEQFF.